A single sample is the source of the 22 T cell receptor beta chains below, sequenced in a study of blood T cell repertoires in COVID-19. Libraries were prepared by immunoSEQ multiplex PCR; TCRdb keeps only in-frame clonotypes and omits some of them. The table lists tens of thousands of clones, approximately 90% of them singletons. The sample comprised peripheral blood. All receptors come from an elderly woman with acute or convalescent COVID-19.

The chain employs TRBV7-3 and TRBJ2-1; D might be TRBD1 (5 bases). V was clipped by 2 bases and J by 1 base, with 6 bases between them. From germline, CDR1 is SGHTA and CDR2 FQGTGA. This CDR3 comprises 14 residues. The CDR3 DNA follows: TGTGCCAGCAGCTTACAGGGATCCTACAATGAGCAGTTCTTC. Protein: CASSLQGSYNEQFF.

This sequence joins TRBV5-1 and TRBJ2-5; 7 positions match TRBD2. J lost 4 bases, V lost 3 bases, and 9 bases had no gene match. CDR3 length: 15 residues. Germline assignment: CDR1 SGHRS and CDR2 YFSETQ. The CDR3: CASSWAAGVGETQYF. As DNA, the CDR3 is TGCGCCAGCAGCTGGGCGGCGGGAGTGGGAGAGACCCAGTACTTC. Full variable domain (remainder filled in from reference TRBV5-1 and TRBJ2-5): KAGVTQTPRYLIKTRGQQVTLSCSPISGHRSVSWYQQTPGQGLQFLFEYFSETQRNKGNFPGRFSGRQFSNSRSEMNVSTLELGDSALYLCASSWAAGVGETQYFGPGTRLLVL.

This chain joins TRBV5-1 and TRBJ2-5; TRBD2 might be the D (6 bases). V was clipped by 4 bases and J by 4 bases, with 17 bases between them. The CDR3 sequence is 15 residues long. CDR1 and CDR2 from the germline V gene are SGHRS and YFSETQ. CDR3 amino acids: CASSVGDLGVETQYF. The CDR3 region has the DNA TGCGCCAGCAGCGTCGGGGACTTAGGGGTAGAGACCCAGTACTTC.

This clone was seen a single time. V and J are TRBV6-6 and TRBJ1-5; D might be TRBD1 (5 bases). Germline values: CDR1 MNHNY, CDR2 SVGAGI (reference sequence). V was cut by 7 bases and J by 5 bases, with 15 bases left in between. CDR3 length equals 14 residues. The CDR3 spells CASTLDSPYQPQHF. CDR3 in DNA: TGTGCCAGCACCCTCGACAGTCCCTATCAGCCCCAGCATTTT.

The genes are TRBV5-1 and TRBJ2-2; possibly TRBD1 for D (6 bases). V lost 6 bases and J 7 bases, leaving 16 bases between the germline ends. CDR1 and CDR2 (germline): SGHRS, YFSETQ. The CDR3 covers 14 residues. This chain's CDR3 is CASKTTGWSGELFF. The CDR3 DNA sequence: TGCGCCAGCAAGACGACAGGATGGAGCGGGGAGCTGTTTTTT.

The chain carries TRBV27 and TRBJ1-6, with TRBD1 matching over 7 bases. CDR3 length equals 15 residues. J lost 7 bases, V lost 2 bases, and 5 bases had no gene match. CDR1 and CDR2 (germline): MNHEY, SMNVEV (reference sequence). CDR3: CASSLNGRGNSPLHF. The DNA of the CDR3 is TGTGCCAGCAGTTTAAACGGCAGGGGGAATTCACCCCTCCACTTT.

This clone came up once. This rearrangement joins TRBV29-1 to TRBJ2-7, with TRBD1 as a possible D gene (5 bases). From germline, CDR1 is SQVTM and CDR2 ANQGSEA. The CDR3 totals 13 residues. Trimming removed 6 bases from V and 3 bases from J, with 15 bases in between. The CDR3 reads CSVDITGNYEQYF. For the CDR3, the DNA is TGCAGCGTGGACATAACAGGAAACTACGAGCAGTACTTC.

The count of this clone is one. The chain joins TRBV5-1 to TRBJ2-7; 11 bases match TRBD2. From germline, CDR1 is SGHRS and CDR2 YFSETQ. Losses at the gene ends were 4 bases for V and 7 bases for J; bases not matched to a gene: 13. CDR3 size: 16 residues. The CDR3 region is CASSPEGTSGAGEQYF. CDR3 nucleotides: TGCGCCAGCAGCCCGGAGGGGACTAGCGGCGCAGGGGAGCAGTACTTC. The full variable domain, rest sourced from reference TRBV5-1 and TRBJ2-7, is KAGVTQTPRYLIKTRGQQVTLSCSPISGHRSVSWYQQTPGQGLQFLFEYFSETQRNKGNFPGRFSGRQFSNSRSEMNVSTLELGDSALYLCASSPEGTSGAGEQYFGPGTRLTVT.

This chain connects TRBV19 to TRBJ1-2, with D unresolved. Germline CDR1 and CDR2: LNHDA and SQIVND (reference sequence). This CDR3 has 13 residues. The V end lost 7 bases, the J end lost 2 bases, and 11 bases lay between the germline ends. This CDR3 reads CASNGGVNYGYTF. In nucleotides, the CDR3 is TGTGCCAGTAACGGAGGAGTAAACTATGGCTACACCTTC.

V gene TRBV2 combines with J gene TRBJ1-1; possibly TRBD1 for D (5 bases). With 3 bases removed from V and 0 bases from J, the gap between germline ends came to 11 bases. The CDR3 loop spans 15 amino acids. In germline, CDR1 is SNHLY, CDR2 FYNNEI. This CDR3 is CASSDLGVMNTEAFF. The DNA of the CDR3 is TGTGCCAGCAGTGACTTAGGGGTTATGAACACTGAAGCTTTCTTT.

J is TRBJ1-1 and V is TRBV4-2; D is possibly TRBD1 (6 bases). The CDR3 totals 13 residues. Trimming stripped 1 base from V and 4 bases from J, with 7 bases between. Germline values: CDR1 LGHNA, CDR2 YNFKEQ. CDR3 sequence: CASSQGQVTEAFF. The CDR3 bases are TGTGCCAGCAGCCAAGGACAGGTCACTGAAGCTTTCTTT.

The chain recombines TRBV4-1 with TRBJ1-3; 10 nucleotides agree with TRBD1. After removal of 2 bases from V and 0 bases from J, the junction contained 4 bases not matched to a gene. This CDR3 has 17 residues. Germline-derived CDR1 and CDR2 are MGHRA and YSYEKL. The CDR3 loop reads CASSQWDRGYSGNTIYF. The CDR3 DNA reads TGCGCCAGCAGCCAATGGGACAGGGGTTACTCTGGAAACACCATATATTTT.

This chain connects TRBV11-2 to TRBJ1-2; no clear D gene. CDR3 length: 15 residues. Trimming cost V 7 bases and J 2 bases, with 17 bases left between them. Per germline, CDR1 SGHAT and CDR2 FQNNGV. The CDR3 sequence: CASTRPSEGNYGYTF. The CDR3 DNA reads TGTGCCAGCACCCGACCCTCTGAGGGAAACTATGGCTACACCTTC.

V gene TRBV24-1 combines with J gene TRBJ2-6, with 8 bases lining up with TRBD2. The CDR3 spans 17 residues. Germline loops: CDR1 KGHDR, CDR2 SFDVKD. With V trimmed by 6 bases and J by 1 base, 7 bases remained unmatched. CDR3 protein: CATSRSGSPSGANVLTF. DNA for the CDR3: TGTGCCACCAGTCGCAGCGGGAGTCCGTCTGGGGCCAACGTCCTGACTTTC.

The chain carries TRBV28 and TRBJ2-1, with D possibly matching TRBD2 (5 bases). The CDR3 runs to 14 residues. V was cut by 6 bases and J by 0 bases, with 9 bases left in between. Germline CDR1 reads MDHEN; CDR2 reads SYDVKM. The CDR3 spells CASSQRSSYNEQFF. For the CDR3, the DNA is TGTGCCAGCAGCCAGCGGAGCTCCTACAATGAGCAGTTCTTC.

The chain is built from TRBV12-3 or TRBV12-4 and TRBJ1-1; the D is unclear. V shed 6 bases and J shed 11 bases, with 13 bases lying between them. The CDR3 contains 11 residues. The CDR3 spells CASSHQSGAFF. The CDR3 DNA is TGTGCCAGCAGCCATCAATCCGGGGCTTTCTTT.

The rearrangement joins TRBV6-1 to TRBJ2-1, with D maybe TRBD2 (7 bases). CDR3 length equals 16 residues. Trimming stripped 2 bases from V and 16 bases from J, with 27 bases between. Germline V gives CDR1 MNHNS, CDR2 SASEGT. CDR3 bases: TGTGCCAGCAGTGAACAGGGGAGGGCCCCACAATCATCGGGTTTCTTC. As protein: CASSEQGRAPQSSGFF.

For the CDR3, the DNA is TGTGCCAGCTCACCGCCTACAGGGAGTTATAGCAATCAGCCCCAGCATTTT. Its protein is CASSPPTGSYSNQPQHF. The chain combines TRBV18 with TRBJ1-5; possibly TRBD1 for D (6 bases). CDR1 and CDR2 from the germline V gene are KGHSH and LQKENI. This CDR3 spans 17 amino acids. Deletions cut 3 bases from V and 0 bases from J, with 15 bases between.

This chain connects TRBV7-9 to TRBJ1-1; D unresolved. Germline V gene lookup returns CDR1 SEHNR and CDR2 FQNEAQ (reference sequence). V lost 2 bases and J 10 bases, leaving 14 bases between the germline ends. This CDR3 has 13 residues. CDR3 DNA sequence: TGTGCCAGCAGCTTAAGTTTGCCGGTCGGAGCTTTCTTT. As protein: CASSLSLPVGAFF.

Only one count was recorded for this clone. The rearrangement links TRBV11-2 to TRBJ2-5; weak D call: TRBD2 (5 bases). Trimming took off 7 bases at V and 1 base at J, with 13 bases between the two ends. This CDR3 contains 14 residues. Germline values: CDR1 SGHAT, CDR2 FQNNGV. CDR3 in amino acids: CASTFFSGQETQYF. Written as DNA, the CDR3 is TGTGCCAGCACCTTCTTCAGCGGCCAAGAGACCCAGTACTTC.

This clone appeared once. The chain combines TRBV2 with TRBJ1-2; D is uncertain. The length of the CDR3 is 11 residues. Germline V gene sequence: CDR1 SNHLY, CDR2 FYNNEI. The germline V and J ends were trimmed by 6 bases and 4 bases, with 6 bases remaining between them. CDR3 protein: CASREGYGYTF. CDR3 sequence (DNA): TGTGCCAGCAGAGAGGGCTATGGCTACACCTTC.

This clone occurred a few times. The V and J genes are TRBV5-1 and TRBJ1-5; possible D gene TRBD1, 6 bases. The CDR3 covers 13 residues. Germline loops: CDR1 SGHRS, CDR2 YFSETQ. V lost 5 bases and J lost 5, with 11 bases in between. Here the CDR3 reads CASSLQGDQPQHF. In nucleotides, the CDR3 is TGCGCCAGCAGTCTACAGGGCGATCAGCCCCAGCATTTT.